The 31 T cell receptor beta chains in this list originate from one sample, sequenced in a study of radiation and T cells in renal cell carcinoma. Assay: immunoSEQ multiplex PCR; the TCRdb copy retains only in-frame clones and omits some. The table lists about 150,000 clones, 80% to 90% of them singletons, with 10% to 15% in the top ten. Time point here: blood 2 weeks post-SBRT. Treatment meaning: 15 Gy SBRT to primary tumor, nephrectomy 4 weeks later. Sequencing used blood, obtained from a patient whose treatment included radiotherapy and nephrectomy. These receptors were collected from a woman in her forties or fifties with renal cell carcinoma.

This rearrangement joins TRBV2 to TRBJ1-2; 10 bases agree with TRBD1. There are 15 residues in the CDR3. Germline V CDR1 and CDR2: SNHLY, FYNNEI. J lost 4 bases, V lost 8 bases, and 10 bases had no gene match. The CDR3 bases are TGTGCCAGCTACAGTGGGAGACAGGGGGCCTATGGCTACACCTTC. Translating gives CASYSGRQGAYGYTF.

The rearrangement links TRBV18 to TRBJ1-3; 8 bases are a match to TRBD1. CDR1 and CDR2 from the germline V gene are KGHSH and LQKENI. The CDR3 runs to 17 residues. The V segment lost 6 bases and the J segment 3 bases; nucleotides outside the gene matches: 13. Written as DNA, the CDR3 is TGTGCCAGCTCCCTCCAGGGACAGGCCGTCGTTGGAAACACCATATATTTT. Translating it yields CASSLQGQAVVGNTIYF.

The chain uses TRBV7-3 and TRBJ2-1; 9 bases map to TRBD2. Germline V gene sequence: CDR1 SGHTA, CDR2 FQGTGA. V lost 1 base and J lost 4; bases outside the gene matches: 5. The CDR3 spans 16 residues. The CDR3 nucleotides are TGTGCCAGCAGCTTAATTGGTAGCGGGGGTTACAATGAGCAGTTCTTC. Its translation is CASSLIGSGGYNEQFF.

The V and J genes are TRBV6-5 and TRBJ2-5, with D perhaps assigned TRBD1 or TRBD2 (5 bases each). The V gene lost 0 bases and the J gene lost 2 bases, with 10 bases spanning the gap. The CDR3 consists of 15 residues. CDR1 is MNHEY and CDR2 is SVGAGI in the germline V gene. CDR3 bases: TGTGCCAGCAGTTACTCTTCCGGGGCTCAAGAGACCCAGTACTTC. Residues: CASSYSSGAQETQYF.

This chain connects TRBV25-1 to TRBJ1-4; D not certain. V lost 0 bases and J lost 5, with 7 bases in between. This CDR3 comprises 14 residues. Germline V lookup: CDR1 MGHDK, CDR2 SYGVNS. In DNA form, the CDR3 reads TGTGCCAGCAGTGAATACACCGCCAATGAAAAACTGTTTTTT. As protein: CASSEYTANEKLFF.

The CDR3 region is CASSSLASSGNTIYF. In nucleotides, the CDR3 is TGTGCCAGCAGCTCCTTGGCTTCTTCTGGAAACACCATATATTTT. The chain uses TRBV7-3 and TRBJ1-3; no definite D call. The CDR3 spans 15 residues. The germline V gene encodes CDR1 SGHTA and CDR2 FQGTGA. V lost 4 bases and J 1 base, leaving 11 bases between the germline ends.

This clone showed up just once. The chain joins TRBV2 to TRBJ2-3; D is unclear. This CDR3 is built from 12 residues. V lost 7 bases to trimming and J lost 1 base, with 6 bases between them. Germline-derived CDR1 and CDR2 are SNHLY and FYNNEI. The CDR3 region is CASKTRTDTQYF. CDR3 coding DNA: TGTGCCAGCAAGACCCGCACAGATACGCAGTATTTT.

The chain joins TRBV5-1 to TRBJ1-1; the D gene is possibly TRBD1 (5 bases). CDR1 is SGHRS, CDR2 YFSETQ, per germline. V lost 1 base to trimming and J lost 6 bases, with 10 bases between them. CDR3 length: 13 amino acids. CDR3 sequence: CASSLSGVAEAFF. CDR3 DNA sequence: TGCGCCAGCAGCTTGTCGGGGGTCGCTGAAGCTTTCTTT.

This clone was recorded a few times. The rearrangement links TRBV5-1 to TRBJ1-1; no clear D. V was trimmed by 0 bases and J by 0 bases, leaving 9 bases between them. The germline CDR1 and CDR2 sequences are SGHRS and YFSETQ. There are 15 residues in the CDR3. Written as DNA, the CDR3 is TGCGCCAGCAGCTTGGCCGGGCAGCTGAACACTGAAGCTTTCTTT. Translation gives CASSLAGQLNTEAFF.

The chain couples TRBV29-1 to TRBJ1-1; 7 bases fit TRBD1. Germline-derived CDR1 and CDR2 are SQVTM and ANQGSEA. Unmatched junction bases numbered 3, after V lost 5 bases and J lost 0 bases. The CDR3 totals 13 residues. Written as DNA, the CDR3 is TGCAGCGTTCGTAGGGGGCTGAACACTGAAGCTTTCTTT. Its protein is CSVRRGLNTEAFF.

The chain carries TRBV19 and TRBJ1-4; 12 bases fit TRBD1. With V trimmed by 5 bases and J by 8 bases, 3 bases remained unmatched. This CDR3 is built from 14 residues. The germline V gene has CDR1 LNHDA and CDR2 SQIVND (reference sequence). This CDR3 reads CASSPGTGGEKLFF. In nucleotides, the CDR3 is TGTGCCAGTAGTCCAGGGACAGGGGGCGAAAAACTGTTTTTT. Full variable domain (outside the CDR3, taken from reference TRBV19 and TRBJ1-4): DGGITQSPKYLFRKEGQNVTLSCEQNLNHDAMYWYRQDPGQGLRLIYYSQIVNDFQKGDIAEGYSVSREKKESFPLTVTSAQKNPTAFYLCASSPGTGGEKLFFGSGTQLSVL.

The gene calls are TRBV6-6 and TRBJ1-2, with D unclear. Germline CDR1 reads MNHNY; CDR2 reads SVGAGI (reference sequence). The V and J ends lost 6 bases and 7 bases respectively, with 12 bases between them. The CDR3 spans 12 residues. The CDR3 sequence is CASSPRAFGYTF. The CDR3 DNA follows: TGTGCCAGCAGCCCCCGTGCGTTTGGCTACACCTTC.

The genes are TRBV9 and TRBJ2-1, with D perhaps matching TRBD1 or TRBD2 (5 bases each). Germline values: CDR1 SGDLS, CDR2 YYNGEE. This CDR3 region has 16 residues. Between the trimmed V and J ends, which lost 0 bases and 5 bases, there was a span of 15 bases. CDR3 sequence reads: CASSVASQGVDNEQFF. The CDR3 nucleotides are TGTGCCAGCAGCGTAGCCTCGCAGGGAGTAGACAATGAGCAGTTCTTC.

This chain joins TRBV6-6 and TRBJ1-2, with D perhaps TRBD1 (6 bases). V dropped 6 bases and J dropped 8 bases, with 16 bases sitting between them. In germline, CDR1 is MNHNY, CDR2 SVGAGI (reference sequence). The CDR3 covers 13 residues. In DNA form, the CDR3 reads TGTGCCAGCAGGGTCTGGGGGGCTGAGGGCTACACCTTC. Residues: CASRVWGAEGYTF.

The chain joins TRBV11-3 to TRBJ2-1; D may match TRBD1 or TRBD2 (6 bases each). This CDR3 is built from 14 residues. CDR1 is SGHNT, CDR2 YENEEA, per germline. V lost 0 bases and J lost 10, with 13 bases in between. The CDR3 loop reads CASSLDGDGGEQFF. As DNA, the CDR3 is TGTGCCAGCAGCTTAGACGGAGACGGGGGCGAGCAGTTCTTC.

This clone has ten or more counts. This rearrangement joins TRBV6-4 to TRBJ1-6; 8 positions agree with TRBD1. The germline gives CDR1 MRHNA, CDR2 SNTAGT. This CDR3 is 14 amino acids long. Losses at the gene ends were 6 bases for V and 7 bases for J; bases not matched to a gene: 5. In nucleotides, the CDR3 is TGTGCCAGCAGGGACAGGGTCGAGAATTCACCCCTCCACTTT. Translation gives CASRDRVENSPLHF.

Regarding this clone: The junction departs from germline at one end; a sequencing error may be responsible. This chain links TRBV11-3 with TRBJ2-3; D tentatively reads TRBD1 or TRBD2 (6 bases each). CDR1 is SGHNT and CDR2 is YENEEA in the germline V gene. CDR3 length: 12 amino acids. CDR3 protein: CASSYPRGLPNF. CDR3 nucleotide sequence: TGTGCCAGCAGCTACCCACGGGGGCTGCCGAATTTT.

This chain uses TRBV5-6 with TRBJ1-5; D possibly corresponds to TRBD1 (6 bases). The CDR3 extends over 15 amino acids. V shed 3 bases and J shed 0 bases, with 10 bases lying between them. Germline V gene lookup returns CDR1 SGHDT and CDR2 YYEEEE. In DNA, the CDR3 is TGTGCCAGCAGCTGGGGGGGCAATAGCAATCAGCCCCAGCATTTT. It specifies CASSWGGNSNQPQHF. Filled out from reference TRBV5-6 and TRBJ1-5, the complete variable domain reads DAGVTQSPTHLIKTRGQQVTLRCSPKSGHDTVSWYQQALGQGPQFIFQYYEEEERQRGNFPDRFSGHQFPNYSSELNVNALLLGDSALYLCASSWGGNSNQPQHFGDGTRLSIL.

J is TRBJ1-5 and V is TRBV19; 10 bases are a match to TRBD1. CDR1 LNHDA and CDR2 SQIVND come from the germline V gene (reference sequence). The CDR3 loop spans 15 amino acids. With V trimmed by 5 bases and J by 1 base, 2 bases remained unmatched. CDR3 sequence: CASSGTGVSNQPQHF. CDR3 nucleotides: TGTGCCAGTAGTGGGACAGGGGTCAGCAATCAGCCCCAGCATTTT. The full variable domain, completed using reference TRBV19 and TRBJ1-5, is DGGITQSPKYLFRKEGQNVTLSCEQNLNHDAMYWYRQDPGQGLRLIYYSQIVNDFQKGDIAEGYSVSREKKESFPLTVTSAQKNPTAFYLCASSGTGVSNQPQHFGDGTRLSIL.

CDR3 bases: TGCAGCGTTGTGATCTCGGGCGACTATGGCTACACCTTC. This gives the protein CSVVISGDYGYTF. The chain uses TRBV29-1 and TRBJ1-2; D gene unclear. CDR3 size: 13 residues. The germline gives CDR1 SQVTM, CDR2 ANQGSEA. Trimming cost V 4 bases and J 3 bases, with 12 bases left between them.

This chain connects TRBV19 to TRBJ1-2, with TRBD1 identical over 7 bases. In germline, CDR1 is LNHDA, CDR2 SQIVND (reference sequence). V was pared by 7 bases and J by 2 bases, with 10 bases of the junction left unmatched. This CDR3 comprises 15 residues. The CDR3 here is CASTRDRVGNYGYTF. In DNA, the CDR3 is TGTGCCAGTACCCGAGACAGGGTGGGGAACTATGGCTACACCTTC.

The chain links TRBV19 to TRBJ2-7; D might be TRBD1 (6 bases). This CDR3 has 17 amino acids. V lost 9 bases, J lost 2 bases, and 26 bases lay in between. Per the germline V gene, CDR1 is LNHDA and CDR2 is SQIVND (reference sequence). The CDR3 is CASSSSFRQVSPYEQYF. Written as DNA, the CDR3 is TGTGCCAGCTCCTCGTCCTTCCGACAGGTTTCCCCCTACGAGCAGTACTTC.

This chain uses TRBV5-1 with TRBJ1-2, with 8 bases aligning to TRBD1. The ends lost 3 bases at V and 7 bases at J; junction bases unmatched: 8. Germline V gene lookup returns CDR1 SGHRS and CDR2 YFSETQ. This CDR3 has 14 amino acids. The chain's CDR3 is CASSSLDRGGGYTF. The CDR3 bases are TGCGCCAGCAGCTCGTTAGACAGGGGCGGTGGCTACACCTTC.

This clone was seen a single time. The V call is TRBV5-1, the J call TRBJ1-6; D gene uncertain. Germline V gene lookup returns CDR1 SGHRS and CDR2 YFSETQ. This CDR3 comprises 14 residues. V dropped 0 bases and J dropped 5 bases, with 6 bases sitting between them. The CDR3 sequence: CASSLGRDNSPLHF. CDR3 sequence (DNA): TGCGCCAGCAGCTTGGGACGGGATAATTCACCCCTCCACTTT.

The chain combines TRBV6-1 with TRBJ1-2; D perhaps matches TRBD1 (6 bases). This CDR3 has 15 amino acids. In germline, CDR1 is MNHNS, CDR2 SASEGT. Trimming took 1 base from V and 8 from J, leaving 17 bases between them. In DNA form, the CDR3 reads TGTGCCAGCAGTGAAGTCGTCCGGGGGGGGCAGGGCTACACCTTC. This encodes CASSEVVRGGQGYTF.

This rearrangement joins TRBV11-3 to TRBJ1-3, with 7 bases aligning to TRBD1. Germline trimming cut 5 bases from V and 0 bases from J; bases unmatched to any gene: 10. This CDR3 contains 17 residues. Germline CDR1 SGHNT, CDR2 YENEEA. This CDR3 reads CASSPSDRLSSGNTIYF. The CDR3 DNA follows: TGTGCCAGCAGCCCATCGGACAGGTTAAGCTCTGGAAACACCATATATTTT.

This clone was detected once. The CDR3 loop is CASSLGIGSRQPQHF. CDR3 DNA: TGTGCCAGCAGCTTAGGGATCGGTTCACGTCAGCCCCAGCATTTT. This sequence joins TRBV7-2 and TRBJ1-5, with unresolved D. The germline V gene has CDR1 SGHTA and CDR2 FQGNSA. V dropped 1 base and J dropped 6 bases, with 13 bases sitting between them. The length of the CDR3 is 15 residues.

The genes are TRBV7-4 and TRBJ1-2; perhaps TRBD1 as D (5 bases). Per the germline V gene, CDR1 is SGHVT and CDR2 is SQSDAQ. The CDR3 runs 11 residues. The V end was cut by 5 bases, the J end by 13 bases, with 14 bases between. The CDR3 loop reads CASSLRQFFTF. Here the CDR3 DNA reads TGTGCCAGCAGCCTCCGACAGTTCTTCACCTTC.

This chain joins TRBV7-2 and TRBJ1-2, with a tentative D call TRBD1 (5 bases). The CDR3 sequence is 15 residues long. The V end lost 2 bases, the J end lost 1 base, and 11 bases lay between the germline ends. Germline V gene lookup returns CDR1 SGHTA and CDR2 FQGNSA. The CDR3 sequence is CASSLPRGDNYGYTF. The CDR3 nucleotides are TGTGCCAGCAGCTTACCTCGGGGGGATAACTATGGCTACACCTTC.

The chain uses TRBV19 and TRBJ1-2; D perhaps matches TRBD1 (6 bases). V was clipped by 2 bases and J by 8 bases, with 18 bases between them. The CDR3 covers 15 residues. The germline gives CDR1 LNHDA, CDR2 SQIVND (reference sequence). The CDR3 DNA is TGTGCCAGTAGTATACAGGGGAGGGGCCTTGGAGGCTACACCTTC. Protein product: CASSIQGRGLGGYTF.

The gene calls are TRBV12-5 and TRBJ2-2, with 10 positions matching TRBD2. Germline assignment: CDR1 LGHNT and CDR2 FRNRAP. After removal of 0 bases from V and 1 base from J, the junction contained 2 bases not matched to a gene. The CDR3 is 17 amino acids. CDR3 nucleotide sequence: TGTGCTAGTGGTTTGGTACTAGCGGGGCTGAACACCGGGGAGCTGTTTTTT. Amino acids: CASGLVLAGLNTGELFF.